This paragraph reports one T cell receptor beta chain. As to time point: peripheral blood 6 weeks after treatment start. These data come from a study of PD-L1 blockade in urothelial cancer. With V trimmed by 7 bases and J by 6 bases, 10 bases remained unmatched. The CDR3 runs to 15 residues. Germline V CDR1 and CDR2: SQVTM, ANQGSEA. Assay used: immunoSEQ multiplex PCR; TCRdb lists only in-frame clones, some missing. The table records approximately 47,000 clones, roughly 80% of them present only once. The sequence came from a man in his 70s with urothelial cancer. The chain couples TRBV29-1 to TRBJ2-2, with 11 positions matching TRBD2. Sequencing used PBMCs, obtained around atezolizumab (anti-PD-L1) treatment. CDR3 sequence reads: CSAQTSGSMPGELFF. As DNA, the CDR3 is TGCAGCGCCCAAACTAGCGGGAGTATGCCCGGGGAGCTGTTTTTT.